A selection of T cell receptor beta chains follows, all from one sample in a study of blood T cells in healthy people across ages. MiXCR, run by TCRdb on the 5' RACE reads, gives a single entry per CDR3 protein. The table lists 800,000 to 1,300,000 distinct CDR3 sequences, roughly a quarter of them singletons. The same data also went into a second study, on T cells of mothers and their children.

Sequenced: blood. The receptors derive from a girl aged 2-10 years in good health. The CDR3 runs from the conserved cysteine through the conserved F or W. Each record gives: V gene, J gene, clone size, CDR3 protein. Clone size appears in some rows only: once, few, many, or a class for an expanded clone.

TRBV4-2	TRBJ1-2	NA	CASSQDPGQGVYGYTF
TRBV5-6	TRBJ2-1	NA	CASLPQVAGPNEQFF
TRBV29-1	TRBJ2-2	NA	CSVALAATGELFF
TRBV5-1	TRBJ2-1	NA	CASSLEVAGAFISYNEQFF
TRBV7-9	TRBJ2-3	NA	CASSRTGQGGGDTQYF
TRBV28	NA	few	CASSLMGAHEQFF
TRBV5-1	TRBJ1-2	few	CASSFNREGRGYTF
TRBV20-1	TRBJ2-1	few	CSATPAANEQFF
TRBV20-1	TRBJ1-2	few	CSADASDVDGYTF
TRBV12-3/TRBV12-4	TRBJ2-1	NA	CASTLDRPNEQFF
TRBV28	TRBJ2-4	NA	CASSLTRWGNILYF
TRBV5-1	TRBJ2-7	NA	CASSLDTPSYEQYF
TRBV12-3/TRBV12-4	TRBJ2-5	few	CASSPRYSETQYF
TRBV4-2	TRBJ2-2	few	CASSLEGLDTGELFF
TRBV21-1	TRBJ1-3	NA	CASSKLTGTNSGNTIYF
TRBV10-3	TRBJ2-7	few	CAIRGLAGAPEQYF
TRBV29-1	TRBJ2-1	few	CSTPGLEKHNEQFF
TRBV10-3	TRBJ1-1	few	CAISPAQSTEAFF